The clone carrying this T cell receptor (beta chain) appeared once. Its specificity is unknown. The use of a sample-barcoded 5' primer and a J-beta primer mix characterized a second PCR of roughly 6 to 11 cycles. TCRdb used MiXCR to reprocess the 5' RACE reads, holding one entry per CDR3 protein. This sample yields 1.5 million to 2 million distinct CDR3 sequences, of which around 50% are seen a single time; less than 2.5% belongs to the top ten. The CDR3 has 14 residues. V gave up 7 bases and J gave up 4 bases; unmatched junction bases: 7. CDR1 and CDR2 (germline): MNHEY, SVGEGT. This record belongs to a study of blood T cells in healthy people across ages. Study results and caveats: Estimated diversity that came from one million T cells was considered an underestimate. Strong correlation was found linking TCR beta diversity to naive T cell percentage.

At least 5 micrograms of total RNA were extracted per sample. Sequenced: blood. The sequence derives from a woman aged 40 to 50 in good health. The chain employs TRBV6-2 or TRBV6-3 and TRBJ2-5; 9 bases are shared with TRBD1. In nucleotides, the CDR3 is TGTGCCAGCATCGGGACAGGGAGGCCAGAGACCCAGTACTTC. This translates into CASIGTGRPETQYF.